This TCR beta chain was documented in a study of long-term antiretroviral therapy in people with HIV. With respect to this clone: The junction differs from germline at one of its ends, possibly a read error.

Samples were assayed with immunoSEQ v3.0 at survey level. TCRdb keeps only in-frame clones here, not all; method: immunoSEQ multiplex PCR. The profile shows 23,000 or so clones, 75% to 90% of them singletons. CDR3 length equals 10 residues. Germline V lookup: CDR1 GTSNPN, CDR2 SVGIG (reference sequence). The source of this sequence is a man in his fifties or sixties with HIV. V and J are TRBV30 and TRBJ2-1, with a tentative D call TRBD2 (5 bases). This sample comprised unsorted PBMCs, obtained 0.4 years after starting antiretroviral therapy. CDR3 sequence reads: CAWSVRTPVF. Written as DNA, the CDR3 is TGTGCCTGGAGTGTACGGACTCCAGTCTTC.